Reported below is one T cell receptor (beta chain). The antigen is unknown. Produced via immunoSEQ multiplex PCR; TCRdb's table is partial and in-frame only. The data hold about 90,000 clones, with roughly nine tenths observed a single time. This sample stems from a study of OX40 agonist ivuxolimab in advanced cancers. Turning to the study itself: The diagnoses of dose-escalation patients were hepatocellular carcinoma, melanoma, renal cell or head and neck cancer. Study observations and caveats: At doses 0.1 to 3.0 mg/kg, CD4+ and CD8+ clones expanded.

No patient had autoimmune disease or received systemic immunosuppression. The TCR sequence derives from an adult with an advanced solid tumor such as melanoma, head and neck, liver or kidney cancer. The sequencing used CD4+ or CD8+ T cells sorted from blood, collected in a trial of the OX40 agonist ivuxolimab.

CDR3 sequence (DNA): TGTGCCAGCAGTATAAGACAGGAGGCTTGGTATGGCTACACCTTC. Protein product: CASSIRQEAWYGYTF. The V gene is TRBV27, the J gene TRBJ1-2, with D tentatively TRBD1 (6 bases). Germline V CDR1 and CDR2: MNHEY, SMNVEV (reference sequence). The CDR3 covers 15 residues. The V and J ends lost 5 bases and 5 bases respectively, with 18 bases between them.